This entry describes one TCR beta chain. Its antigen is unknown. The source of the sample is a study of vaccination and CD4 T cells after COVID-19. Overall study context: Six male and four female convalescents took part, two of them Hispanic. In culture, cells were exposed to overlapping spike peptides from SARS-CoV-2, HCoV-NL63, HCoV-OC43 and HCoV-229E.

Germline lookup yields CDR1 LNHDA and CDR2 SQIVND (reference sequence). The CDR3 sequence is 12 residues long. The V and J ends lost 6 bases and 0 bases respectively, with 4 bases between them. An Oncomine TCR Beta short-read assay was used to sequence the DNA from cultured CD4+ T cells. MiXCR was run by TCRdb on the PCR reads, yielding one entry per CDR3 protein. The data show roughly 20,000 distinct CDR3 sequences, about half seen once. Regarding treatment: 10-day PBMC culture with coronavirus spike peptide pools or control peptides (ViraFEST assay). Following expansion of antigen-specific T cells with peptide pools, ViraFEST then sequenced TCRs. Negative selection was the method that isolated CD4+ T cells after 10 days of culture.

The sample taken for sequencing was cultured CD4+ T cells from blood. The TCR was taken from a human donor with COVID-19. The chain combines TRBV19 with TRBJ2-3; no clear D gene. This chain's CDR3 is CASRQSTDTQYF. DNA for the CDR3: TGTGCCAGTAGACAAAGCACAGATACGCAGTATTTT.